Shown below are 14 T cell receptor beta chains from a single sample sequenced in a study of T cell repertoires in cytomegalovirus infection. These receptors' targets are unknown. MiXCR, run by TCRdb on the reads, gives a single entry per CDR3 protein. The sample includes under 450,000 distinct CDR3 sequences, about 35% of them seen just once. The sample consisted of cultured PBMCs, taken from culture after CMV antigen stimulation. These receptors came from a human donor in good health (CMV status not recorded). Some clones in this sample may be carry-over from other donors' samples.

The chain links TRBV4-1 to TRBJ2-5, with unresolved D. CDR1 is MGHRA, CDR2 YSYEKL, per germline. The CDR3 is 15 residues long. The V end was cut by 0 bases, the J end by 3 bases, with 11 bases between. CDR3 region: CASSQDGNREETQYF. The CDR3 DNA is TGCGCCAGCAGCCAAGATGGGAATAGGGAAGAGACCCAGTACTTC.

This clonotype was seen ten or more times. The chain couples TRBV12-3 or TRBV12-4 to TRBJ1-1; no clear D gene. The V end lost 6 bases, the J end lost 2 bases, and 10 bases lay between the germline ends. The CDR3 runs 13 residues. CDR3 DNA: TGTGCCAGCAGCTTAAGCGGTAACACTGAAGCTTTCTTT. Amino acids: CASSLSGNTEAFF.

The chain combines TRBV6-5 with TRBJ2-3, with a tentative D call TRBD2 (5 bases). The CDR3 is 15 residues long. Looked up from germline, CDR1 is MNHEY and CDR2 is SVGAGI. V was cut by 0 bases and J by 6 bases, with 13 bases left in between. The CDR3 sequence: CASSYSRGEVDTQYF. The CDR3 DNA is TGTGCCAGCAGTTACTCCCGGGGTGAGGTGGATACGCAGTATTTT.

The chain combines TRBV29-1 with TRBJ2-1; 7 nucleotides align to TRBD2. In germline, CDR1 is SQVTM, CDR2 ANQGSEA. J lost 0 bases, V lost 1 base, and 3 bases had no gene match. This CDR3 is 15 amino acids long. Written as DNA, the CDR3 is TGCAGCGTTGAAGGGCGGGAGCACTCCTACAATGAGCAGTTCTTC. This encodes CSVEGREHSYNEQFF.

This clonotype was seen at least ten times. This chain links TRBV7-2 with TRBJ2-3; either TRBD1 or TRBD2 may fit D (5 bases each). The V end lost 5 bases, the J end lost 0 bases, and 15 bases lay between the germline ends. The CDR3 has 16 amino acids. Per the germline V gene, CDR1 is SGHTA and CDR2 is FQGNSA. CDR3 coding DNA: TGTGCCAGCAGCCGACCCACGGGACCTAGCACAGATACGCAGTATTTT. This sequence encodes CASSRPTGPSTDTQYF.

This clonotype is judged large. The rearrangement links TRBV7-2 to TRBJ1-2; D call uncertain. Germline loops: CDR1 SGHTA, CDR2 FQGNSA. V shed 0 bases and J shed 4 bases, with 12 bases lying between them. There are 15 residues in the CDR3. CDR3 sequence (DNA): TGTGCCAGCAGCTTAGCACGGGCTTTCGGCTATGGCTACACCTTC. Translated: CASSLARAFGYGYTF.

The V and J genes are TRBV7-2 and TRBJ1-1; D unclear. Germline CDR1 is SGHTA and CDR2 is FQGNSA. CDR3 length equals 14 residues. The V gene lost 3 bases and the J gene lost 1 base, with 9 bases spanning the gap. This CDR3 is CASSFRPTNTEAFF. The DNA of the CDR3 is TGTGCCAGCAGCTTTCGTCCAACGAACACTGAAGCTTTCTTT.

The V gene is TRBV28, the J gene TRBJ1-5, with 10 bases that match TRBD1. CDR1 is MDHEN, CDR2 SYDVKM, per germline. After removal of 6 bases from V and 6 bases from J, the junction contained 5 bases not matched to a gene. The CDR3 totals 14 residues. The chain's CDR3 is CASRWTGGSQPQHF. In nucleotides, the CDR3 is TGTGCCAGCAGATGGACAGGGGGAAGTCAGCCCCAGCATTTT.

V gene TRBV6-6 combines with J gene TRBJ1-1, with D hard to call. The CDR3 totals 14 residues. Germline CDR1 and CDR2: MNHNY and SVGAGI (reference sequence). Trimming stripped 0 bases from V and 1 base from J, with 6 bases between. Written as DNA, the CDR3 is TGTGCCAGCAGTTACTCAGGACGGAACACTGAAGCTTTCTTT. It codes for CASSYSGRNTEAFF.

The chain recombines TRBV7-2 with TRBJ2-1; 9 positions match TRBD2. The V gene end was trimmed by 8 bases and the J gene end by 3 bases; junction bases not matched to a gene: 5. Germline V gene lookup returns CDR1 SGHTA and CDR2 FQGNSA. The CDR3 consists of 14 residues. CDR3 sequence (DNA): TGTGCCAGCGGACGACTAGCGGACTACAATGAGCAGTTCTTC. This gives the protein CASGRLADYNEQFF.

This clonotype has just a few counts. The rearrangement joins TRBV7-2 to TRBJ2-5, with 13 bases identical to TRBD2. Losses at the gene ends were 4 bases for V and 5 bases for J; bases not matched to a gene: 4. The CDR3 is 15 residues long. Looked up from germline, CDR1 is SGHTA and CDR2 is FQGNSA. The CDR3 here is CASSSTSGRHETQYF. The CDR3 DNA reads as TGTGCCAGCAGCTCGACTAGCGGGAGGCACGAGACCCAGTACTTC.

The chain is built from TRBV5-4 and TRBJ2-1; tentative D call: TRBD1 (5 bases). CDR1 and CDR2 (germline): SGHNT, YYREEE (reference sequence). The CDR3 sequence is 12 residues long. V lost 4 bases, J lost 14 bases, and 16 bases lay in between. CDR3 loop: CASSATGVSEFF. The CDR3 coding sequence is TGTGCCAGCAGCGCCACAGGAGTCTCTGAGTTCTTC.

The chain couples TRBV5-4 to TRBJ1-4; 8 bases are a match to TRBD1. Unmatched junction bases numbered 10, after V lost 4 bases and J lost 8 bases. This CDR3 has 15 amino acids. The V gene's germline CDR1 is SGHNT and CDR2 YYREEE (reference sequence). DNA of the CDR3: TGTGCCAGCAGCCAAAAGACAGGGGTTGGCGAAAAACTGTTTTTT. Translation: CASSQKTGVGEKLFF.

The CDR3 coding sequence is TGTGCCAGCAGCCCACGTCTCACGGGCAGTGTTGGGCATGGCTACACCTTC. Protein sequence: CASSPRLTGSVGHGYTF. This chain joins TRBV7-8 and TRBJ1-2; D not resolved. The CDR3 length is 17 residues. Trimming took off 5 bases at V and 6 bases at J, with 25 bases between the two ends. Germline CDR1 is SGHVS and CDR2 is FQNEAQ.